A single sample is the source of the 17 T cell receptor beta chains below, sequenced in a study of OX40 agonist ivuxolimab in advanced cancers. Method: immunoSEQ multiplex PCR; TCRdb's copy keeps in-frame clones and lacks some. The table includes around 23,000 clones, about 88% detected once. Sequences were derived from CD4+ or CD8+ T cells sorted from blood, sampled in a trial of the OX40 agonist ivuxolimab. Receptor source: an adult with an advanced solid tumor such as melanoma, head and neck, liver or kidney cancer.

This clone was found once. V gene TRBV15 combines with J gene TRBJ2-1, with 12 bases lining up with TRBD2. The CDR3 runs 17 residues. In germline, CDR1 is LNHNV, CDR2 YYDKDF (reference sequence). V shed 1 base and J 7 bases; nucleotides not matched to a gene: 8. CDR3 in DNA: TGTGCCACCAGCAGAGTTCTAGCGGGAGGGATAGGGAATGAGCAGTTCTTC. It yields the protein CATSRVLAGGIGNEQFF.

This clone appeared a single time. The rearrangement links TRBV19 to TRBJ2-7, with D possibly being TRBD1 (5 bases). CDR1 LNHDA and CDR2 SQIVND come from the germline V gene (reference sequence). CDR3 length equals 15 residues. V was cut by 3 bases and J by 5 bases, with 17 bases left in between. CDR3 amino acids: CASSIGAGAGDEQYF. The CDR3 nucleotides are TGTGCCAGTAGTATTGGGGCAGGTGCCGGCGACGAGCAGTACTTC.

Only a few counts were recorded for this clone. The J gene is TRBJ2-1, the V gene TRBV27; D not certain. This CDR3 region has 14 residues. V lost 1 base and J 2 bases, leaving 6 bases between the germline ends. CDR1 is MNHEY and CDR2 is SMNVEV in the germline V gene (reference sequence). The CDR3 protein is CASSLYSTYNEQFF. In DNA form, the CDR3 reads TGTGCCAGCAGTTTATACTCAACCTACAATGAGCAGTTCTTC.

The V gene is TRBV9, the J gene TRBJ1-1; a possible D gene is TRBD1 (6 bases). Trimming left V 1 base short and J 4 bases short, with 8 bases between. The germline V gene has CDR1 SGDLS and CDR2 YYNGEE. The CDR3 runs 13 residues. This chain's CDR3 is CASSVSGATEAFF. DNA for the CDR3: TGTGCCAGCAGCGTATCAGGGGCCACTGAAGCTTTCTTT.

The CDR3 nucleotides read TGCGCCAGCAGCCAATTATCTACAGGGATCTTTTATGGCTACACCTTC. Translation gives CASSQLSTGIFYGYTF. The rearrangement links TRBV4-3 to TRBJ1-2; D may be TRBD1 (6 bases). The CDR3 covers 16 residues. Trimming took off 2 bases at V and 5 bases at J, with 18 bases between the two ends. Germline CDR1 LGHNA, CDR2 YSLEER.

The genes are TRBV5-1 and TRBJ2-2, with D maybe TRBD1 (5 bases). The CDR3 has 15 amino acids. With 2 bases removed from V and 4 bases from J, the gap between germline ends came to 12 bases. Per germline, CDR1 SGHRS and CDR2 YFSETQ. The CDR3 sequence is CASSLRGTGTGELFF. The CDR3 coding sequence is TGCGCCAGCAGCTTAAGGGGCACGGGCACCGGGGAGCTGTTTTTT.

The chain links TRBV4-1 to TRBJ2-7, with no clear D. V shed 1 base and J shed 3 bases, with 7 bases lying between them. The CDR3 is made up of 13 amino acids. Germline-derived CDR1 and CDR2 are MGHRA and YSYEKL. The CDR3 loop is CASSQAQNYEQYF. CDR3 DNA: TGCGCCAGCAGCCAAGCCCAAAACTACGAGCAGTACTTC.

The chain joins TRBV7-3 to TRBJ2-2, with TRBD2 as a possible D gene (6 bases). Germline CDR1 SGHTA, CDR2 FQGTGA. The CDR3 covers 14 residues. Trimming pared 5 bases from V and 0 bases from J, leaving 7 bases between. The DNA for the CDR3 is TGTGCCAGCAGCCGACTAGCGAACACCGGGGAGCTGTTTTTT. Residues: CASSRLANTGELFF.

This clone was observed a single time. This chain joins TRBV30 and TRBJ1-4, with D unclear. CDR1 is GTSNPN, CDR2 SVGIG, per germline (reference sequence). The CDR3 extends over 13 amino acids. V dropped 2 bases and J dropped 7 bases, with 11 bases sitting between them. DNA of the CDR3: TGTGCCTGGAGTCGGGAGGCCCCTGAAAAACTGTTTTTT. This codes for CAWSREAPEKLFF.

This chain links TRBV27 with TRBJ2-7; D unresolved. V lost 0 bases and J 0 bases, leaving 15 bases between the germline ends. The V gene's germline CDR1 is MNHEY and CDR2 SMNVEV (reference sequence). The CDR3 covers 17 residues. The CDR3 loop is CASSLSYWRSDSYEQYF. CDR3 bases: TGTGCCAGCAGTTTATCGTACTGGCGCTCTGACTCCTACGAGCAGTACTTC.

The CDR3 protein is CASSQSISYEQYF. The CDR3, as DNA: TGTGCCAGTAGTCAATCTATATCCTACGAGCAGTACTTC. The chain is built from TRBV19 and TRBJ2-7; D is ambiguous. CDR1 and CDR2 from the germline V gene are LNHDA and SQIVND (reference sequence). V was shortened by 5 bases and J by 1 base, with 9 bases between the two germline ends. CDR3 length: 13 amino acids.

The chain carries TRBV5-5 and TRBJ2-1, with 11 nucleotides matching TRBD2. The germline CDR1 and CDR2 sequences are SGHKS and YYEKEE (reference sequence). CDR3 size: 15 residues. The trim removed 0 bases at V and 8 bases at J, leaving 4 bases unmatched. This CDR3 reads CASSLDSGGAYEQFF. CDR3 DNA sequence: TGTGCCAGCAGCTTGGATAGCGGGGGGGCCTATGAGCAGTTCTTC.

The gene calls are TRBV27 and TRBJ2-7, with TRBD1 matching 9 bases. Germline CDR1 MNHEY, CDR2 SMNVEV (reference sequence). V was clipped by 4 bases and J by 0 bases; unmatched bases: 4. The CDR3 has 15 amino acids. The chain's CDR3 is CASSWGQGSSYEQYF. In nucleotides, the CDR3 is TGTGCCAGCAGTTGGGGACAGGGCAGCTCCTACGAGCAGTACTTC.

The CDR3 spells CASSSDRGLAGELFF. The CDR3 coding sequence is TGCGCCAGCAGCTCGGACAGGGGGTTGGCCGGGGAGCTGTTTTTT. The chain carries TRBV4-1 and TRBJ2-2; 10 nucleotides agree with TRBD1. The trim removed 5 bases at V and 6 bases at J, leaving 6 bases unmatched. CDR3 length equals 15 residues. Germline assignment: CDR1 MGHRA and CDR2 YSYEKL.

In its sample, this clone was seen once. This rearrangement joins TRBV4-1 to TRBJ1-2, with 8 bases fitting TRBD1. Germline lookup yields CDR1 MGHRA and CDR2 YSYEKL. The length of the CDR3 is 17 residues. V shed 3 bases, J shed 0 bases, and the junction held 9 bases outside the gene matches. DNA for the CDR3: TGCGCCAGCAGCCACGGGACCAGGGACAGGACTAACTATGGCTACACCTTC. The encoded protein is CASSHGTRDRTNYGYTF.

The J gene is TRBJ2-7, the V gene TRBV4-1, with 7 bases identical to TRBD1. This CDR3 is 12 amino acids long. Germline V gene lookup returns CDR1 MGHRA and CDR2 YSYEKL. V shed 5 bases, J shed 6 bases, and the junction held 4 bases outside the gene matches. The CDR3 reads CASSNDRAEQYF. The CDR3 nucleotides read TGCGCCAGCAGCAACGACAGGGCCGAGCAGTACTTC.

The V gene is TRBV27, the J gene TRBJ2-2; 11 bases line up with TRBD1. In germline, CDR1 is MNHEY, CDR2 SMNVEV (reference sequence). CDR3 size: 17 residues. The V and J ends lost 5 bases and 5 bases, in that order; junction bases with no gene match: 10. The CDR3 sequence is CASSTWTGGVGTGELFF. The CDR3 bases are TGTGCCAGCAGTACCTGGACAGGGGGCGTCGGGACCGGGGAGCTGTTTTTT.